The next 18 T cell receptor beta chains were all read from a single sample in a study of early stage breast cancer tumors. Sequencing used immunoSEQ multiplex PCR; TCRdb keeps in-frame clones, though not all of them. The sample includes about 5,000 clones, 64% of them seen just once. Sequencing used breast tumor tissue. The receptors shown here come from a person in their fifties with breast cancer.

This clone is medium-sized in the sample. The chain couples TRBV5-3 to TRBJ1-5, with TRBD1 as a possible D gene (5 bases). TRBV5-3 is filed as an ORF, its function uncertain. V lost 6 bases and J 0 bases, leaving 16 bases between the germline ends. CDR3 length: 16 residues. CDR3 DNA: TGTGCCAGAACCCTACCCCCGGGGCCTAGCAATCAGCCCCAGCATTTT. Translating gives CARTLPPGPSNQPQHF.

As concerns this clone: Additional DNA sequences in this sample encode the identical CDR3. The chain employs TRBV14 and TRBJ2-7; D unclear. Germline CDR1 SGHDN, CDR2 FVKESK. V lost 6 bases, J lost 2 bases, and 5 bases lay in between. The CDR3 contains 11 residues. CDR3 coding DNA: TGTGCCAGCAGTCTGACCTACGAGCAGTACTTC. Amino acids: CASSLTYEQYF.

V and J are TRBV9 and TRBJ2-1; D unresolved. Germline-derived CDR1 and CDR2 are SGDLS and YYNGEE. V was pared by 4 bases and J by 7 bases, with 9 bases between. The CDR3 loop spans 12 amino acids. CDR3 nucleotides: TGTGCCAGCAGCCCGGGTAGGAATGAGCAGTTCTTC. This translates into CASSPGRNEQFF.

The chain couples TRBV11-2 to TRBJ2-1; TRBD2 matches at 7 bases. The ends lost 5 bases at V and 10 bases at J; junction bases unmatched: 14. This CDR3 region has 15 residues. Germline CDR1 SGHAT, CDR2 FQNNGV. This CDR3 is CASSHGGGSSREQFF. CDR3 DNA sequence: TGTGCCAGCAGCCACGGCGGCGGGAGTAGTCGGGAGCAGTTCTTC.

This rearrangement joins TRBV7-9 to TRBJ2-5; D may be TRBD1 (6 bases). The CDR3 extends over 14 amino acids. The V gene lost 5 bases and the J gene lost 2 bases, with 12 bases spanning the gap. Germline V gives CDR1 SEHNR, CDR2 FQNEAQ (reference sequence). The CDR3 region has the DNA TGTGCCAGCAGCCCGGGACATCCTCAAGAGACCCAGTACTTC. Translating it yields CASSPGHPQETQYF.

This chain uses TRBV15 with TRBJ1-6; D unresolved. The CDR3 is 13 residues long. CDR1 is LNHNV, CDR2 YYDKDF, per germline (reference sequence). V lost 0 bases, J lost 10 bases, and 7 bases lay in between. CDR3 loop: CATSRDPGSPLHF. CDR3 nucleotide sequence: TGTGCCACCAGCAGAGACCCGGGGTCACCCCTCCACTTT.

The rearrangement joins TRBV6-6 to TRBJ2-3; D uncertain. The CDR3 loop spans 12 amino acids. CDR1 and CDR2 from the germline V gene are MNHNY and SVGAGI (reference sequence). The V and J ends lost 7 bases and 2 bases respectively, with 7 bases between them. CDR3 sequence reads: CASNYLTDTQYF. CDR3 coding DNA: TGTGCCAGCAACTACCTCACAGATACGCAGTATTTT.

The chain is built from TRBV7-8 and TRBJ2-5; TRBD1 aligns across 8 bases. This CDR3 has 14 residues. Germline V CDR1 and CDR2: SGHVS, FQNEAQ. J lost 2 bases, V lost 4 bases, and 3 bases had no gene match. In DNA form, the CDR3 reads TGTGCCAGCAGCTCGGGGACAGGTCAAGAGACCCAGTACTTC. Its translation: CASSSGTGQETQYF. The full variable domain, with the rest looked up from reference TRBV7-8 and TRBJ2-5, is GAGVSQSPRYKVAKRGQDVALRCDPISGHVSLFWYQQALGQGPEFLTYFQNEAQLDKSGLPSDRFFAERPEGSVSTLKIQRTQQEDSAVYLCASSSGTGQETQYFGPGTRLLVL.

The CDR3 region has the DNA TGTGCCTGGATGGGTAACACTGAAGCTTTCTTT. Translation gives CAWMGNTEAFF. The rearrangement links TRBV30 to TRBJ1-1; D not resolved. The V gene's germline CDR1 is GTSNPN and CDR2 SVGIG (reference sequence). The V and J ends lost 4 bases and 2 bases respectively, with 5 bases between them. CDR3 length: 11 amino acids.

The chain recombines TRBV10-3 with TRBJ2-3, with D uncertain. Trimming took off 5 bases at V and 1 base at J, with 10 bases between the two ends. CDR1 ENHRY and CDR2 SYGVKD come from the germline V gene. The CDR3 is made up of 14 amino acids. CDR3 sequence reads: CAISLRSRTDTQYF. The CDR3 DNA reads as TGTGCCATCAGTCTGCGCTCTCGCACAGATACGCAGTATTTT.

The rearrangement joins TRBV18 to TRBJ2-7, with D uncertain. V lost 4 bases and J lost 6, with 13 bases in between. Germline lookup yields CDR1 KGHSH and CDR2 LQKENI. The CDR3 extends over 13 amino acids. CDR3 sequence reads: CASSRTGGVEQYF. DNA of the CDR3: TGTGCCAGCTCACGAACCGGTGGGGTCGAGCAGTACTTC.

This chain connects TRBV2 to TRBJ2-2; D is perhaps TRBD1 (6 bases). From germline, CDR1 is SNHLY and CDR2 FYNNEI. V shed 3 bases and J shed 4 bases, with 6 bases lying between them. This CDR3 spans 13 amino acids. The DNA for the CDR3 is TGTGCCAGCAGTGACAGGGGCACCGGGGAGCTGTTTTTT. The encoded protein is CASSDRGTGELFF.

In regard to this clone: Lacking the conserved final phenylalanine or tryptophan, this CDR3 likely reflects a read error. The DNA is omitted, as the CDR3 cannot be located on it reliably, and the CDR3 follows TCRdb's listing. V and J are TRBV2 and TRBJ1-1. Germline CDR1 is SNHLY and CDR2 is FYNNEI. The CDR3 is made up of 16 amino acids, end residues included. CDR3 sequence: CASMPSARPGAHYLYI.

The rearrangement links TRBV9 to TRBJ1-1, with 8 bases that match TRBD1. The J segment lost 11 bases and the V segment lost 0 bases, leaving 12 bases of the junction unmatched. This CDR3 comprises 15 residues. The germline gives CDR1 SGDLS, CDR2 YYNGEE. The CDR3 DNA is TGTGCCAGCAGCGTAGCTCAGGGGGCTTGGACAGAGGCTTTCTTT. This codes for CASSVAQGAWTEAFF.

This clone appeared a few times. V gene TRBV29-1 combines with J gene TRBJ1-1, with a tentative D call TRBD1 (6 bases). The CDR3 loop spans 12 amino acids. Trimming cost V 4 bases and J 4 bases, with 10 bases left between them. The germline CDR1 and CDR2 sequences are SQVTM and ANQGSEA. This CDR3 is CSVVRGGTEAFF. CDR3 nucleotides: TGCAGCGTTGTTCGAGGGGGCACTGAAGCTTTCTTT.

The chain employs TRBV28 and TRBJ2-5; weak D call: TRBD2 (6 bases). The ends were cut back, 3 bases at V and 1 base at J, with 9 bases in the middle. CDR1 and CDR2 (germline): MDHEN, SYDVKM. CDR3 length: 14 residues. The CDR3, as DNA: TGTGCCAGCAGTTTGGGGGGATTCCAAGAGACCCAGTACTTC. Its translation is CASSLGGFQETQYF.

V is TRBV6-5 and J is TRBJ2-1; 9 bases line up with TRBD2. CDR1 is MNHEY, CDR2 SVGAGI, per germline. Trimming cost V 6 bases and J 7 bases; bases outside gene matches: 10. The CDR3 is 15 residues long. The CDR3 reads CASSPGAGGSNEQFF. CDR3 bases: TGTGCCAGCAGCCCAGGGGCGGGAGGGTCAAATGAGCAGTTCTTC.

The chain has TRBV5-4 and TRBJ2-3; TRBD1 might be the D (6 bases). Trimming stripped 4 bases from V and 5 bases from J, with 23 bases between. This CDR3 spans 17 amino acids. Germline lookup yields CDR1 SGHNT and CDR2 YYREEE (reference sequence). The CDR3 coding sequence is TGTGCCAGCAGCCTCAGGAAGGGCAGGGGAGTGATAGATACGCAGTATTTT. As protein: CASSLRKGRGVIDTQYF.